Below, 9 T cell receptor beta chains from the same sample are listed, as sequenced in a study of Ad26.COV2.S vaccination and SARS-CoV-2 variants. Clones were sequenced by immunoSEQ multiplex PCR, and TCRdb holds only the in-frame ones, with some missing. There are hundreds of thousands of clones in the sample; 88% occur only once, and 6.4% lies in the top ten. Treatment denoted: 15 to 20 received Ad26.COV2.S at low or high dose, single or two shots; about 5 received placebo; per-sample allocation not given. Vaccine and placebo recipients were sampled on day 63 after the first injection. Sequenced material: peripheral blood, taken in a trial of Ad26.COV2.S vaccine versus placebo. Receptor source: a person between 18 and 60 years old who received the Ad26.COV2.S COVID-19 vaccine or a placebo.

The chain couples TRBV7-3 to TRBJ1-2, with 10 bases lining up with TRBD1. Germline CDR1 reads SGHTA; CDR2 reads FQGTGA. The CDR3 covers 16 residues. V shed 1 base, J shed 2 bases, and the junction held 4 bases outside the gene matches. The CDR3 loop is CASSLRDRGDNYGYTF. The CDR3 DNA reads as TGTGCCAGCAGCTTAAGGGACAGGGGTGACAACTATGGCTACACCTTC.

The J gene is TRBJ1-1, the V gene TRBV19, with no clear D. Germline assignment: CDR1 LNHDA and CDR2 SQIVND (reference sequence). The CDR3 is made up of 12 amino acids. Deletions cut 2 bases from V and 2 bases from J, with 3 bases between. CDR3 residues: CASSIQNTEAFF. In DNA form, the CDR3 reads TGTGCCAGTAGTATACAAAACACTGAAGCTTTCTTT.

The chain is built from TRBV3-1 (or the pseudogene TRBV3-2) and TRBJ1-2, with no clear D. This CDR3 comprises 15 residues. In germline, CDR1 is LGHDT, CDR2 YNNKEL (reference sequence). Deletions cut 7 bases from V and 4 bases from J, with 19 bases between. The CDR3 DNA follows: TGTGCCAGCAAAATTATGCGGGGATCCGGCTATGGCTACACCTTC. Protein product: CASKIMRGSGYGYTF.

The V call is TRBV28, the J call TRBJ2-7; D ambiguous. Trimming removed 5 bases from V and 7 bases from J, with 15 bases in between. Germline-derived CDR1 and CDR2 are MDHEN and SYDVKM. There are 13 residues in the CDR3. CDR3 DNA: TGTGCCAGCAGTCCTGAGGTGTTTTGGGAGCAGTACTTC. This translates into CASSPEVFWEQYF.

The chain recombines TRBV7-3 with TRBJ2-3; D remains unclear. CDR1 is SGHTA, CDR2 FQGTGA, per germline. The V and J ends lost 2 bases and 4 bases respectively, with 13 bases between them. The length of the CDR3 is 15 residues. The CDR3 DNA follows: TGTGCCAGCAGCTTAGGAGCGATTCATCCAGATACGCAGTATTTT. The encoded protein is CASSLGAIHPDTQYF.

This CDR3 reads CASSEKGLIKNIQYF. CDR3 sequence (DNA): TGTGCCAGCAGTGAAAAGGGGCTAATCAAAAACATTCAGTACTTC. The chain combines TRBV28 with TRBJ2-4, with D perhaps TRBD1 (5 bases). Trimming removed 5 bases at V and 3 bases at J, with 14 bases between. This CDR3 region has 15 residues. Germline V gene lookup returns CDR1 MDHEN and CDR2 SYDVKM.

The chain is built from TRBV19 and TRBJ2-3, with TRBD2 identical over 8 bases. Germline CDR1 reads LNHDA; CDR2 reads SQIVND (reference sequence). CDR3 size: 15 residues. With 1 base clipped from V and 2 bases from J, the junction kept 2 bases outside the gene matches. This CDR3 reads CASSIVAGFTDTQYF. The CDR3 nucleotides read TGTGCCAGTAGTATAGTAGCGGGGTTCACAGATACGCAGTATTTT.

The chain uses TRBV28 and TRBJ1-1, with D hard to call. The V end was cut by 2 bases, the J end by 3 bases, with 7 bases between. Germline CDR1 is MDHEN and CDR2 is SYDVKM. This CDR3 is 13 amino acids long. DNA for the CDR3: TGTGCCAGCAGTTTAATAGAGGACACTGAAGCTTTCTTT. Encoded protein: CASSLIEDTEAFF.

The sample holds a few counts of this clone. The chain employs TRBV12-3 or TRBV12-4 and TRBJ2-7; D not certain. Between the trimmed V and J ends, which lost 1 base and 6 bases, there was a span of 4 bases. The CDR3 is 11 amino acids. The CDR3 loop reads CASSLGAEQYF. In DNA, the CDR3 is TGTGCCAGCAGTTTAGGGGCCGAGCAGTACTTC.